This T cell receptor beta chain was captured by sequencing in a study of yellow fever vaccine responses in identical twins. Study-wide points: The T cell response to vaccination in identical twins was reportedly partly convergent and partly personalized.

A single record per CDR3 protein comes from TCRdb applying MiXCR to the RT-PCR reads. There are 1,500 to 2,000 distinct CDR3 sequences in the sample; roughly four fifths occur only once, and approximately 30% lies in the top ten. The CDR3 is 15 residues long. The J segment lost 2 bases and the V segment lost 6 bases, leaving 7 bases of the junction unmatched. From germline, CDR1 is SGHNT and CDR2 YENEEA. This clonotype was recorded once. The antigen remains unidentified. This TCR came from a female donor who received the yellow fever vaccine. The sample was T cells from blood (PBMCs), unsorted or a sorted subset (not recorded which), taken before or after yellow fever vaccination (not recorded which). The J gene is TRBJ2-3, the V gene TRBV11-3; 8 bases agree with TRBD2. DNA of the CDR3: TGTGCCAGCAGGACGGGACTAGGCCTCACAGATACGCAGTATTTT. Residues: CASRTGLGLTDTQYF.